This TCR beta chain was profiled in a study of blood T cells in healthy people across ages. The second PCR ran about 6 to 11 cycles with a sample-barcoded 5' primer and J-beta primers. TCRdb itself ran the 5' RACE reads through MiXCR, one entry per CDR3 protein. The sample includes 1.5 million to 2 million distinct CDR3 sequences, roughly 32% seen only once; the top ten take 11%. Each of the donors had about 9.9 milliliters of peripheral blood drawn into EDTA-treated Vacutainer tubes. The material sequenced was blood. The clonotype was recovered from a woman younger than 45 in good health.

This CDR3 is CSAELEADTQYF. CDR3 DNA: TGCAGCGCCGAACTAGAGGCAGATACGCAGTATTTT. The gene calls are TRBV29-1 and TRBJ2-3; perhaps TRBD2 as D (5 bases). This CDR3 spans 12 amino acids. Germline V gene data show CDR1 as SQVTM and CDR2 as ANQGSEA. V gave up 7 bases and J gave up 4 bases, with 12 bases separating them.